The 9 T cell receptor beta chains below were found in one sample sequenced in a study of chemoradiotherapy in HPV16-positive cancers. Sequenced by immunoSEQ multiplex PCR; TCRdb stores in-frame clones only, minus some. The sample lists about 35,000 clones, roughly 90% occurring once. The material sequenced was blood, taken from a patient who underwent chemoradiotherapy. These receptors originate from a human donor with HPV-associated anogenital cancer.

The J gene is TRBJ2-1, the V gene TRBV6-6; D is perhaps TRBD1 (6 bases). Trimming removed 8 bases at V and 3 bases at J, with 17 bases between. From germline, CDR1 is MNHNY and CDR2 SVGAGI (reference sequence). The CDR3 contains 15 residues. The chain's CDR3 is CASSQGQGIYNEQFF. In DNA, the CDR3 is TGTGCCAGCTCCCAAGGGCAGGGGATCTACAATGAGCAGTTCTTC.

J is TRBJ2-7 and V is TRBV10-3; D is ambiguous. The CDR3 spans 12 residues. Trimming left V 0 bases short and J 4 bases short, with 4 bases between. Germline V gene lookup returns CDR1 ENHRY and CDR2 SYGVKD. Here the CDR3 reads CAISESGYEQYF. For the CDR3, the DNA is TGTGCCATCAGTGAGTCAGGTTACGAGCAGTACTTC.

This clone was observed a handful of times. V usage is TRBV10-2 and J usage is TRBJ2-5; 8 bases line up with TRBD1. CDR1 is WSHSY, CDR2 SAAADI, per germline. Losses at the gene ends were 6 bases for V and 5 bases for J; bases not matched to a gene: 8. There are 14 residues in the CDR3. In nucleotides, the CDR3 is TGCGCCAGCAGCGATGACAGGGGTGGGGAGACCCAGTACTTC. It yields the protein CASSDDRGGETQYF.

The rearrangement joins TRBV5-6 to TRBJ1-3; D possibly corresponds to TRBD1 (5 bases). V lost 4 bases and J 0 bases, leaving 14 bases between the germline ends. The CDR3 has 16 residues. Per germline, CDR1 SGHDT and CDR2 YYEEEE. The CDR3 spells CASSLVGTGSGNTIYF. The CDR3 DNA reads as TGTGCCAGCAGCCTTGTGGGGACGGGCTCTGGAAACACCATATATTTT.

The chain has TRBV13 and TRBJ2-3; D is perhaps TRBD2 (6 bases). Trimming removed 8 bases at V and 3 bases at J, with 18 bases between. CDR1 and CDR2 (germline): PRHDT, FYEKMQ (reference sequence). The CDR3 length is 15 residues. The CDR3: CASSRRALQTDTQYF. In DNA form, the CDR3 reads TGTGCCAGCTCTCGGAGGGCCTTACAGACAGATACGCAGTATTTT.

J is TRBJ2-7 and V is TRBV7-9; the match to TRBD1 covers 8 bases. The germline gives CDR1 SEHNR, CDR2 FQNEAQ (reference sequence). Trimming cost V 6 bases and J 5 bases; bases outside gene matches: 9. This CDR3 comprises 14 residues. As DNA, the CDR3 is TGTGCCAGCAGAACTGGGACAGGTTTTAACGAGCAGTACTTC. Translated, it gives CASRTGTGFNEQYF. The variable domain in full, completed from reference TRBV7-9 and TRBJ2-7, reads DTGVSQNPRHKITKRGQNVTFRCDPISEHNRLYWYRQTLGQGPEFLTYFQNEAQLEKSRLLSDRFSAERPKGSFSTLEIQRTEQGDSAMYLCASRTGTGFNEQYFGPGTRLTVT.

The chain combines TRBV11-3 with TRBJ1-1; D remains ambiguous. V was cut by 5 bases and J by 11 bases, with 12 bases left in between. The CDR3 covers 11 residues. The V gene's germline CDR1 is SGHNT and CDR2 YENEEA. The CDR3 loop reads CASSIGPGAFF. CDR3 in DNA: TGTGCCAGCAGCATCGGCCCCGGGGCTTTCTTT.

In nucleotides, the CDR3 is TGTGCCAGCAGTGTGATTAGTGGGGAGACCCAGTACTTC. Its translation is CASSVISGETQYF. The V call is TRBV6-4, the J call TRBJ2-5; D is unresolved. Germline lookup yields CDR1 MRHNA and CDR2 SNTAGT. The V and J ends lost 4 bases and 5 bases respectively, with 11 bases between them. The CDR3 extends over 13 amino acids.

This chain connects TRBV28 to TRBJ2-7; D remains unclear. The germline V gene has CDR1 MDHEN and CDR2 SYDVKM. CDR3 length: 12 amino acids. V was trimmed by 4 bases and J by 2 bases, leaving 6 bases between them. The CDR3 region is CASSSFPYEQYF. DNA for the CDR3: TGTGCCAGCAGTTCCTTTCCCTACGAGCAGTACTTC.